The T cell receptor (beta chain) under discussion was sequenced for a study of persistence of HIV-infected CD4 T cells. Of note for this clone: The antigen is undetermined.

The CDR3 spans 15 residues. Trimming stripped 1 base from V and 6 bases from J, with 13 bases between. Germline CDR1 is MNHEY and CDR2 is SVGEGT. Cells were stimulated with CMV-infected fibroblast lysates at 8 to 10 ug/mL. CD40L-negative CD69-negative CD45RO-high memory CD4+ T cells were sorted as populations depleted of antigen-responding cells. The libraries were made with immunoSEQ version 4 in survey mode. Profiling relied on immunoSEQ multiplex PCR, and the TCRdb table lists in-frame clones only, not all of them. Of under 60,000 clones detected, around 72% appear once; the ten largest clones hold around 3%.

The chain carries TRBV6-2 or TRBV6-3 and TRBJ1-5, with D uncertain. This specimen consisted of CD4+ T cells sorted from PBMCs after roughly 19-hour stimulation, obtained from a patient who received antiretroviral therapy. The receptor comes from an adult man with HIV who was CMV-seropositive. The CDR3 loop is CASSYWSGQGQPQHF. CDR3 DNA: TGTGCCAGCAGTTACTGGTCAGGCCAAGGTCAGCCCCAGCATTTT.